Following are 4 T cell receptor beta chains from one sample sequenced in a study of control samples from healthy donors and cancer patients. Here immunoSEQ multiplex PCR was the method, and the copy in TCRdb shows in-frame clones only, minus some. The table has about 120,000 clones, about nine tenths seen once. The sequencing input was blood. These receptors all come from a woman under 30 in good health.

V and J are TRBV9 and TRBJ1-2; 9 bases are a match to TRBD1. CDR1 SGDLS and CDR2 YYNGEE come from the germline V gene. The CDR3 sequence is 16 residues long. V gave up 3 bases and J gave up 4 bases; unmatched junction bases: 10. CDR3 sequence reads: CASSGRGTGPSYGYTF. The CDR3 nucleotides are TGTGCCAGCAGCGGCCGAGGGACAGGGCCCTCCTATGGCTACACCTTC.

This clone has ten or more counts. The V call is TRBV7-8, the J call TRBJ1-5, with D unclear. The length of the CDR3 is 16 residues. CDR1 SGHVS and CDR2 FQNEAQ come from the germline V gene. V lost 1 base, J lost 0 bases, and 10 bases lay in between. CDR3 DNA sequence: TGTGCCAGCAGCTTAGGGGTGGGCTATAGCAATCAGCCCCAGCATTTT. It encodes CASSLGVGYSNQPQHF.

The rearrangement links TRBV28 to TRBJ1-5; D possibly corresponds to TRBD1 (5 bases). The CDR3 spans 15 residues. The V end lost 8 bases, the J end lost 12 bases, and 26 bases lay between the germline ends. Germline CDR1 reads MDHEN; CDR2 reads SYDVKM. CDR3 loop: CASFQTATSSGIQHF. CDR3 DNA sequence: TGTGCCAGCTTTCAGACTGCAACATCCTCAGGGATCCAGCATTTT.

This clone was observed once. The chain joins TRBV27 to TRBJ1-5; 7 nucleotides line up with TRBD1. After removal of 3 bases from V and 0 bases from J, the junction contained 17 bases not matched to a gene. The CDR3 covers 20 residues. Germline assignment: CDR1 MNHEY and CDR2 SMNVEV (reference sequence). The CDR3 loop is CASSLREGQPGFYSNQPQHF. CDR3 DNA: TGTGCCAGCAGTTTGAGGGAGGGACAGCCGGGGTTTTATAGCAATCAGCCCCAGCATTTT.